Listed below are T cell receptor beta chains from one sample, sequenced in a study of cytomegalovirus exposure and HLA in healthy donors. Sequencing was performed with immunoSEQ multiplex PCR; in TCRdb, only in-frame clones are kept and a portion is missing. The sample lists some 250,000 clones; 90% were seen once. Sequencing used PBMCs. The receptors were gathered from a woman younger than 30 in good health and CMV-seronegative. CDR3s include the opening cysteine and the closing phenylalanine or tryptophan. A D gene is named only where the DNA matches it firmly. The listing skips clone size in some rows; elsewhere it reads once, few, many or a size class.

abundance	v_gene	j_gene	d_gene	len	CDR3aa	CDR3nt
-	TRBV6-5	TRBJ1-6	TRBD1	14	CASSRQGEGSPLHF	TGTGCCAGCAGCCGACAGGGGGAAGGATCACCCCTCCACTTT
-	TRBV19	TRBJ1-1	TRBD1	14	CASSLQGARTEAFF	TGTGCCAGTAGCTTACAGGGGGCGCGGACTGAAGCTTTCTTT
-	TRBV28	TRBJ1-6	-	13	CASGGGNNSPLHF	TGTGCCAGCGGCGGGGGGAACAATTCACCCCTCCACTTT
-	TRBV4-2	TRBJ1-4	-	16	CASSHLRQSTNEKLFF	TGTGCCAGCAGCCACCTAAGACAATCAACTAATGAAAAACTGTTTTTT
-	TRBV4-3	TRBJ1-6	-	15	CASSQDRGYNSPLHF	TGCGCCAGCAGCCAAGATAGGGGTTATAATTCACCCCTCCACTTT
-	TRBV27	TRBJ2-4	TRBD1	14	CASSPTGPKNIQYF	TGTGCCAGCAGTCCGACAGGGCCCAAAAACATTCAGTACTTC
-	TRBV29-1	TRBJ2-5	-	12	CSVVYSQETQYF	TGCAGCGTTGTGTACAGCCAAGAGACCCAGTACTTC
-	TRBV19	TRBJ1-1	-	12	CASSSENTEAFF	TGTGCCAGTAGTTCAGAGAACACTGAAGCTTTCTTT
-	TRBV28	TRBJ1-1	TRBD1	11	CATLTGTVAFF	TGTGCCACGCTGACAGGGACCGTAGCTTTCTTT
-	TRBV27	TRBJ2-1	TRBD2	16	CASSTASGGNYNEQFF	TGTGCCAGCAGTACAGCTAGCGGGGGGAACTACAATGAGCAGTTCTTC
-	TRBV7-3	TRBJ2-1	TRBD2	16	CASSFLASGGYNEQFF	TGTGCCAGCAGCTTTCTGGCTAGCGGGGGCTACAATGAGCAGTTCTTC
once	TRBV7-9	TRBJ2-1	TRBD2	15	CASRPGLAAYNEQFF	TGTGCCAGCCGGCCGGGACTAGCGGCTTACAATGAGCAGTTCTTC
-	TRBV7-8	TRBJ1-4	-	16	CASSLAYRGTNEKLFF	TGTGCCAGCAGCTTAGCGTATAGGGGCACTAATGAAAAACTGTTTTTT
-	TRBV19	TRBJ1-2	-	13	CASSTGIPYGYTF	TGTGCCAGTAGTACGGGGATACCCTATGGCTACACCTTC
-	TRBV4-1	TRBJ1-3	-	15	CASSQSPSSGNTIYF	TGCGCCAGCAGCCAGTCCCCTTCCTCTGGAAACACCATATATTTT
-	TRBV10-3	TRBJ2-7	TRBD1	15	CAISEFVTGDDEQYF	TGTGCCATCAGTGAGTTTGTGACAGGGGACGACGAGCAGTACTTC
-	TRBV6-1	TRBJ1-1	-	14	CASRTYIGNTEAFF	TGTGCCAGCAGAACATACATTGGGAACACTGAAGCTTTCTTT
-	TRBV5-1	TRBJ1-5	TRBD1	16	CASSVGDSYSNQPQHF	TGCGCCAGCAGCGTGGGGGACAGCTATAGCAATCAGCCCCAGCATTTT
-	TRBV10-1	TRBJ1-2	-	13	CASSQGSNYGYTF	TGCGCCAGCAGTCAGGGGTCTAACTATGGCTACACCTTC
-	TRBV10-2	TRBJ2-4	TRBD2	17	CASRRTSGAAPKNIQYF	TGCGCCAGCAGGCGGACTAGCGGGGCCGCCCCCAAAAACATTCAGTACTTC
-	TRBV7-9	TRBJ1-2	-	14	CASSRLDRTYGYTF	TGTGCCAGCAGCCGATTAGACAGGACCTATGGCTACACCTTC
-	TRBV28	TRBJ2-7	-	14	CASSLVHSSYEQYF	TGTGCCAGCAGTTTAGTGCATAGCTCCTACGAGCAGTACTTC
-	TRBV6-6	TRBJ1-5	-	13	CASSQIFQGPQHF	TGTGCCAGCAGTCAAATTTTCCAGGGGCCCCAGCATTTT
-	TRBV5-4	TRBJ1-1	TRBD1	15	CASSFSTGVNTEAFF	TGTGCCAGCAGCTTTTCGACAGGGGTCAACACTGAAGCTTTCTTT
few	TRBV5-1	TRBJ1-3	-	14	CASSWGDFGNTIYF	TGCGCCAGCAGCTGGGGGGACTTTGGAAACACCATATATTTT
-	TRBV5-6	TRBJ1-2	TRBD1	14	CASSLGQGADGYTF	TGTGCCAGCAGCTTGGGGCAGGGGGCTGATGGCTACACCTTC
-	TRBV29-1	TRBJ1-1	-	13	CSVAPGVNTEAFF	TGCAGCGTTGCCCCAGGGGTGAACACTGAAGCTTTCTTT
-	TRBV6-5	TRBJ2-1	-	16	CASSYGGGGTAWEQFF	TGTGCCAGCAGTTACGGGGGGGGCGGAACGGCGTGGGAGCAGTTCTTC
-	TRBV2	TRBJ1-3	-	10	CASREDTIYF	TGTGCCAGCAGGGAGGACACCATATATTTT
few	TRBV7-9	TRBJ2-1	TRBD2	14	CASSRSGGDNEQFF	TGTGCCAGCAGCCGTAGCGGGGGGGACAATGAGCAGTTCTTC
once	TRBV27	TRBJ2-2	-	15	CASSLYRGRTGELFF	TGTGCCAGCAGTTTATATAGGGGAAGAACCGGGGAGCTGTTTTTT
-	TRBV28	TRBJ1-2	-	15	CASSRYREITYGYTF	TGTGCCAGCAGTCGATACCGAGAAATTACCTATGGCTACACCTTC
-	TRBV14	TRBJ1-1	TRBD1	15	CASSQFGQGNTEAFF	TGTGCCAGCAGCCAGTTTGGACAGGGCAACACTGAAGCTTTCTTT
-	TRBV2	TRBJ1-2	TRBD1	14	CAGLTGLSNYGYTF	TGTGCCGGTCTGACAGGGCTATCTAACTATGGCTACACCTTC
-	TRBV6-5	TRBJ1-1	-	16	CASSYRAVYMNTEAFF	TGTGCCAGCAGTTATCGCGCGGTGTACATGAACACTGAAGCTTTCTTT
-	TRBV27	TRBJ1-6	-	13	CATSGTPNSPLHF	TGTGCCACCTCCGGGACACCTAATTCACCCCTCCACTTT
-	TRBV10-3	TRBJ2-7	TRBD2	14	CAISDSGLAYEQYF	TGTGCCATCAGTGACTCCGGACTAGCCTACGAGCAGTACTTC
once	TRBV28	TRBJ2-1	-	17	CASSLLGAKSSYNEQFF	TGTGCCAGCAGTTTACTGGGGGCCAAAAGCTCCTACAATGAGCAGTTCTTC
-	TRBV5-1	TRBJ2-1	TRBD1	14	CASRAGQGYNEQFF	TGCGCCAGCAGGGCGGGACAGGGGTACAATGAGCAGTTCTTC
-	TRBV29-1	TRBJ2-2	TRBD2	19	CSVVLCEGLARRDTGELFF	TGCAGCGTTGTACTTTGTGAGGGACTAGCGCGACGAGACACCGGGGAGCTGTTTTTT
-	TRBV6-5	TRBJ2-1	-	12	CASRPPSDEQFF	TGTGCCAGCAGGCCCCCTTCGGATGAGCAGTTCTTC
-	TRBV6-4	TRBJ2-1	-	12	CASSDRGNEQFF	TGTGCCAGCAGTGACAGGGGGAATGAGCAGTTCTTC
-	TRBV6-1	TRBJ1-5	-	14	CASSGGVGNQPQHF	TGTGCCAGCAGTGGGGGGGTCGGCAATCAGCCCCAGCATTTT
-	TRBV28	TRBJ1-5	-	15	CASSLPTGSMEPQHF	TGTGCCAGCAGTTTACCCACCGGGAGTATGGAGCCCCAGCATTTT
-	TRBV28	TRBJ1-2	TRBD1	14	CASSLDRENYGYTF	TGTGCCAGCAGCCTCGACAGGGAGAACTATGGCTACACCTTC
-	TRBV4-2	TRBJ2-1	TRBD2	15	CASRPPEREYNEQFF	TGTGCCAGCCGACCGCCAGAGCGGGAGTACAATGAGCAGTTCTTC
-	TRBV6-4	TRBJ1-2	-	14	CASSITGSSYGYTF	TGTGCCAGCAGTATTACAGGGTCGTCCTATGGCTACACCTTC
-	TRBV7-9	TRBJ1-3	-	13	CASSLEGGNTIYF	TGTGCCAGCAGCCTGGAGGGGGGAAACACCATATATTTT
-	TRBV6-1	TRBJ1-2	-	14	CASSRTPANYGYTF	TGTGCCAGCAGTCGGACACCAGCTAACTATGGCTACACCTTC
-	TRBV11-2	TRBJ2-7	-	13	CASSLGDNYEQYF	TGTGCCAGCAGCTTAGGGGACAACTACGAGCAGTACTTC
-	TRBV4-1	TRBJ2-3	-	13	CASSHFYGDTQYF	TGCGCCAGCAGCCACTTTTACGGAGATACGCAGTATTTT